This is a list of T cell receptor beta chains from one sample in a study of blood T cell repertoires in COVID-19. Measured with immunoSEQ multiplex PCR; TCRdb has only the in-frame clones, and not every one. The sample holds fewer than 180,000 clones, 65% to 90% seen once. The sequenced material came from peripheral blood. These receptors were collected from a man between 65 and 79 years old with acute or convalescent COVID-19. CDR3s include the opening cysteine and the closing phenylalanine or tryptophan. A D gene is named only where the DNA matches it firmly. Expanded clones get a size class; other rows say once, few or many, or leave the size out.

d_gene: -
v_gene: TRBV18
j_gene: TRBJ2-1
abundance: -
CDR3aa: CASSPRAIASYNEQFF
CDR3nt: TGTGCCAGCTCACCACGGGCTATTGCCTCCTACAATGAGCAGTTCTTC

d_gene: -
v_gene: TRBV4-1
j_gene: TRBJ1-5
abundance: -
CDR3aa: CASSQERDQPQHF
CDR3nt: TGCGCCAGCAGCCAAGAGAGGGATCAGCCCCAGCATTTT

d_gene: TRBD1
v_gene: TRBV5-6
j_gene: TRBJ1-1
abundance: -
CDR3aa: CASSMDRVGEAFF
CDR3nt: TGTGCCAGCAGCATGGACAGGGTGGGTGAAGCTTTCTTT

d_gene: -
v_gene: TRBV18
j_gene: TRBJ2-1
abundance: once
CDR3aa: CASSPLSSLASSYNEQFF
CDR3nt: TGTGCCAGCTCACCTCTATCGTCCTTAGCGAGCTCCTACAATGAGCAGTTCTTC

d_gene: TRBD2
v_gene: TRBV7-3
j_gene: TRBJ2-7
abundance: -
CDR3aa: CASSPPGLPREQYF
CDR3nt: TGTGCCAGCAGCCCCCCGGGACTACCTCGCGAGCAGTACTTC

d_gene: TRBD2
v_gene: TRBV11-2
j_gene: TRBJ2-7
abundance: -
CDR3aa: CASSPTSGRTYEQYF
CDR3nt: TGTGCCAGCAGCCCTACTAGCGGGAGAACTTACGAGCAGTACTTC

d_gene: TRBD1
v_gene: TRBV9
j_gene: TRBJ2-1
abundance: -
CDR3aa: CASSVESGGWVGEQFF
CDR3nt: TGTGCCAGCAGCGTAGAGTCAGGGGGCTGGGTTGGGGAGCAGTTCTTC

d_gene: TRBD2
v_gene: TRBV4-1
j_gene: TRBJ2-7
abundance: -
CDR3aa: CASSQLAGTYEQYF
CDR3nt: TGCGCCAGCAGCCAACTAGCGGGAACCTACGAGCAGTACTTC

d_gene: -
v_gene: TRBV30
j_gene: TRBJ2-2
abundance: -
CDR3aa: CAWNSLHTGELFF
CDR3nt: TGTGCCTGGAACAGCCTTCACACCGGGGAGCTGTTTTTT

d_gene: TRBD2
v_gene: TRBV7-8
j_gene: TRBJ2-7
abundance: -
CDR3aa: CASSLLGLAGGEQYF
CDR3nt: TGTGCCAGCAGCTTACTGGGGCTAGCGGGAGGCGAGCAGTACTTC

d_gene: TRBD1
v_gene: TRBV6-4
j_gene: TRBJ1-1
abundance: -
CDR3aa: CASSDPQTHRGHTEAFF
CDR3nt: TGTGCCAGCAGTGACCCGCAGACCCACAGGGGTCACACTGAAGCTTTCTTT

d_gene: -
v_gene: TRBV7-3
j_gene: TRBJ1-2
abundance: -
CDR3aa: CASSLNSGAGAGGVYGYTF
CDR3nt: TGTGCCAGCAGCTTAAACTCCGGGGCAGGTGCCGGGGGGGTCTATGGCTACACCTTC

d_gene: TRBD1
v_gene: TRBV7-7
j_gene: TRBJ2-5
abundance: -
CDR3aa: CASSLLQGAGETQYF
CDR3nt: TGTGCTAGCAGCCTACTACAGGGGGCTGGGGAGACCCAGTACTTC

d_gene: -
v_gene: TRBV15
j_gene: TRBJ2-3
abundance: -
CDR3aa: CATSNQRGSTDTQYF
CDR3nt: TGTGCCACCAGCAATCAAAGGGGAAGCACAGATACGCAGTATTTT

d_gene: TRBD2
v_gene: TRBV5-1
j_gene: TRBJ2-3
abundance: -
CDR3aa: CASTLAGTSGRDTQYF
CDR3nt: TGCGCCAGCACCTTAGCCGGGACTAGCGGGAGAGATACGCAGTATTTT

d_gene: TRBD1
v_gene: TRBV3-1/TRBV3-2
j_gene: TRBJ2-1
abundance: -
CDR3aa: CASSQNRGPYNEQFF
CDR3nt: TGTGCCAGCAGCCAAAACAGGGGCCCCTACAATGAGCAGTTCTTC

d_gene: -
v_gene: TRBV19
j_gene: TRBJ2-3
abundance: -
CDR3aa: CASSMERRSTDTQYF
CDR3nt: TGTGCCAGTAGTATGGAGCGGAGGAGCACAGATACGCAGTATTTT

d_gene: TRBD1
v_gene: TRBV27
j_gene: TRBJ2-3
abundance: -
CDR3aa: CACGSGQGWIDTQYF
CDR3nt: TGTGCCTGCGGATCAGGACAGGGTTGGATAGATACGCAGTATTTT

d_gene: TRBD1
v_gene: TRBV7-2
j_gene: TRBJ1-4
abundance: once
CDR3aa: CASSDGGGTGAHEKLFF
CDR3nt: TGTGCCAGCAGCGACGGAGGTGGGACAGGGGCTCATGAAAAACTGTTTTTT

d_gene: -
v_gene: TRBV28
j_gene: TRBJ2-1
abundance: -
CDR3aa: CASSPPPIAFPSYNEQFF
CDR3nt: TGTGCCAGCAGTCCCCCCCCTATAGCTTTCCCCTCCTACAATGAGCAGTTCTTC

d_gene: -
v_gene: TRBV6-2/TRBV6-3
j_gene: TRBJ2-2
abundance: -
CDR3aa: CASSYGRGSTGELFF
CDR3nt: TGTGCCAGCAGTTACGGCAGGGGTAGCACCGGGGAGCTGTTTTTT

d_gene: -
v_gene: TRBV11-2
j_gene: TRBJ1-1
abundance: -
CDR3aa: CASSLITQVDTEAFF
CDR3nt: TGTGCCAGCAGCTTAATTACCCAGGTGGACACTGAAGCTTTCTTT

d_gene: TRBD1
v_gene: TRBV6-6
j_gene: TRBJ1-2
abundance: -
CDR3aa: CASSSQGQGAEGYTF
CDR3nt: TGTGCCAGCAGTTCCCAGGGACAGGGGGCTGAGGGCTACACCTTC

d_gene: TRBD1
v_gene: TRBV5-5
j_gene: TRBJ1-1
abundance: -
CDR3aa: CASSTKPRDSLEAFF
CDR3nt: TGTGCCAGCAGTACTAAACCCCGGGACAGCCTAGAAGCTTTCTTT

d_gene: TRBD2
v_gene: TRBV3-1/TRBV3-2
j_gene: TRBJ2-7
abundance: -
CDR3aa: CASSQAPVAGGPYEQYF
CDR3nt: TGTGCCAGCAGCCAAGCTCCGGTAGCGGGAGGGCCTTACGAGCAGTACTTC

d_gene: -
v_gene: TRBV5-1
j_gene: TRBJ2-5
abundance: -
CDR3aa: CASSSITQGGTQYF
CDR3nt: TGCGCCAGCAGCAGTATAACGCAGGGGGGGACCCAGTACTTC

d_gene: TRBD2
v_gene: TRBV6-2/TRBV6-3
j_gene: TRBJ2-3
abundance: -
CDR3aa: CASSFRAGASDTQYF
CDR3nt: TGTGCCAGCAGTTTCAGGGCGGGAGCCAGTGATACGCAGTATTTT

d_gene: -
v_gene: TRBV29-1
j_gene: TRBJ2-7
abundance: -
CDR3aa: CSVARRVAGVGEQYF
CDR3nt: TGCAGCGTTGCCCGGAGAGTTGCGGGCGTTGGGGAGCAGTACTTC

d_gene: TRBD1
v_gene: TRBV28
j_gene: TRBJ1-3
abundance: -
CDR3aa: CASSLQPFGQGGNTIYF
CDR3nt: TGTGCCAGCAGTTTACAGCCCTTCGGACAGGGAGGAAACACCATATATTTT

d_gene: -
v_gene: TRBV7-3
j_gene: TRBJ2-2
abundance: few
CDR3aa: CASSPRGGDTGELFF
CDR3nt: TGTGCCAGCAGCCCTAGGGGAGGAGACACCGGGGAGCTGTTTTTT

d_gene: -
v_gene: TRBV7-2
j_gene: TRBJ1-3
abundance: -
CDR3aa: CASSLTGQISGNTIYF
CDR3nt: TGTGCCAGCAGCTTGACGGGACAAATCTCTGGAAACACCATATATTTT

d_gene: TRBD2
v_gene: TRBV7-7
j_gene: TRBJ2-5
abundance: -
CDR3aa: CASSVGLAGGMETQYF
CDR3nt: TGTGCTAGCAGCGTCGGACTAGCGGGAGGGATGGAGACCCAGTACTTC

d_gene: TRBD2
v_gene: TRBV10-3
j_gene: TRBJ2-7
abundance: -
CDR3aa: CAITPAGGEQYF
CDR3nt: TGTGCCATCACCCCAGCGGGAGGCGAGCAGTACTTC

d_gene: TRBD2
v_gene: TRBV7-7
j_gene: TRBJ2-1
abundance: -
CDR3aa: CASSLGLAGGNEQFF
CDR3nt: TGTGCTAGCAGCTTAGGGCTAGCGGGGGGCAATGAGCAGTTCTTC

d_gene: TRBD2
v_gene: TRBV2
j_gene: TRBJ2-3
abundance: -
CDR3aa: CASTRTSGSVDTQYF
CDR3nt: TGTGCCAGCACTAGGACTAGCGGGAGTGTCGATACGCAGTATTTT

d_gene: -
v_gene: TRBV7-2
j_gene: TRBJ2-1
abundance: -
CDR3aa: CASSLVGLPTSNEQFF
CDR3nt: TGTGCCAGCAGCTTAGTTGGACTACCCACATCCAATGAGCAGTTCTTC

d_gene: TRBD2
v_gene: TRBV6-4
j_gene: TRBJ2-7
abundance: -
CDR3aa: CASSVREGDEQYF
CDR3nt: TGTGCCAGCAGTGTGCGGGAGGGCGATGAGCAGTACTTC

d_gene: -
v_gene: TRBV29-1
j_gene: TRBJ2-3
abundance: -
CDR3aa: CSADLLGRGTDTQYF
CDR3nt: TGCAGCGCTGACCTATTGGGTCGGGGCACAGATACGCAGTATTTT

d_gene: TRBD2
v_gene: TRBV29-1
j_gene: TRBJ2-3
abundance: -
CDR3aa: CSVAVAGAGDTQYF
CDR3nt: TGCAGCGTTGCGGTAGCGGGAGCAGGAGATACGCAGTATTTT

d_gene: -
v_gene: TRBV7-9
j_gene: TRBJ2-1
abundance: -
CDR3aa: CASSLLPVNEQFF
CDR3nt: TGTGCCAGCAGCTTACTCCCCGTTAATGAGCAGTTCTTC

d_gene: -
v_gene: TRBV7-8
j_gene: TRBJ1-1
abundance: -
CDR3aa: CASSLAGRRTEAFF
CDR3nt: TGTGCCAGCAGCTTGGCAGGGAGGCGGACTGAAGCTTTCTTT

d_gene: -
v_gene: TRBV5-1
j_gene: TRBJ2-2
abundance: -
CDR3aa: CASSLPLNTGELFF
CDR3nt: TGCGCCAGCAGCTTACCACTGAACACCGGGGAGCTGTTTTTT

d_gene: TRBD1
v_gene: TRBV5-4
j_gene: TRBJ2-2
abundance: -
CDR3aa: CASSPTGGNAGELFF
CDR3nt: TGTGCCAGCAGCCCGACAGGGGGCAACGCCGGGGAGCTGTTTTTT

d_gene: TRBD1
v_gene: TRBV7-8
j_gene: TRBJ1-2
abundance: -
CDR3aa: CASSRLGTETFGGYTF
CDR3nt: TGTGCCAGCAGCCGACTCGGGACAGAGACGTTTGGTGGCTACACCTTC

d_gene: -
v_gene: TRBV7-9
j_gene: TRBJ2-7
abundance: few
CDR3aa: CASSPRSVSYEQYF
CDR3nt: TGTGCCAGCAGCCCACGTAGCGTGTCCTACGAGCAGTACTTC